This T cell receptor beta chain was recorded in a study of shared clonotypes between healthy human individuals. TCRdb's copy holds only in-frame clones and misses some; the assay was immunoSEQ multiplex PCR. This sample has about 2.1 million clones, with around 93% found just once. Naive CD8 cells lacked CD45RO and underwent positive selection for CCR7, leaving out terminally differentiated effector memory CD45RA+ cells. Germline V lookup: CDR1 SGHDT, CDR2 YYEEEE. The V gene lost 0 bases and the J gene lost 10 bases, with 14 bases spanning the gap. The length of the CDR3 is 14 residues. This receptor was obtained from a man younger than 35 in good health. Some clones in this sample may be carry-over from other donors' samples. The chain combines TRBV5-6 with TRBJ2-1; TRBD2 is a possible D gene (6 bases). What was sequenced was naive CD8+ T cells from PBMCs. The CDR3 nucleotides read TGTGCCAGCAGCTTGGGAGGAACGGGGGACGAGCAGTTCTTC. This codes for CASSLGGTGDEQFF. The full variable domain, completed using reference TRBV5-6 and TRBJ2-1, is DAGVTQSPTHLIKTRGQQVTLRCSPKSGHDTVSWYQQALGQGPQFIFQYYEEEERQRGNFPDRFSGHQFPNYSSELNVNALLLGDSALYLCASSLGGTGDEQFFGPGTRLTVL.